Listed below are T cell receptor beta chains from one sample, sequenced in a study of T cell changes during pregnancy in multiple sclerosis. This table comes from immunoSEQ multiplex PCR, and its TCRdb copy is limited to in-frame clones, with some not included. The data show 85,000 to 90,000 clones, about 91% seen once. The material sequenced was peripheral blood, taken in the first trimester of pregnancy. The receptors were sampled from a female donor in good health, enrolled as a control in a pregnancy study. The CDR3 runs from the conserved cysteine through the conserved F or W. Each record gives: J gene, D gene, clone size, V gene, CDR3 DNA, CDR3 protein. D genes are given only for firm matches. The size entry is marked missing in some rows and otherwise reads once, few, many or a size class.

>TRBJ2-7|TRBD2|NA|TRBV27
TGTGCCAGCAGTACCCGACTAGCGGGGTTATACGAGCAGTACTTC
CASSTRLAGLYEQYF
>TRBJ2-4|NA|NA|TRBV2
TGTGCCAGCAGTGAATTCAGGGGAGCCAAAAACATTCAGTACTTC
CASSEFRGAKNIQYF
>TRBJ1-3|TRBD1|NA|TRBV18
TGTGCCAGCTCACCTTACGGGACAGGGGGAAACACCATATATTTT
CASSPYGTGGNTIYF
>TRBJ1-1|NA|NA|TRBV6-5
TGTGCCAGCAGCCGGGACAAAAACACTGAAGCTTTCTTT
CASSRDKNTEAFF
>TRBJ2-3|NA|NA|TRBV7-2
TGTGCCAGCAGCTGGCAGGGGTCCCCAGATACGCAGTATTTT
CASSWQGSPDTQYF
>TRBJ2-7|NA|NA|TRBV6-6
TGTGCCAGCAGTTCGACACTAGACTACGAGCAGTACTTC
CASSSTLDYEQYF
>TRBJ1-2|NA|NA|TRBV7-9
TGTGCCAGCAGCCCCCAGGGAAAAAGGTACACCTTC
CASSPQGKRYTF
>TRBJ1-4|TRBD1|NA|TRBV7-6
TGTGCCAGCAGCTCCCACGGGACAGATAATGAAAAACTGTTTTTT
CASSSHGTDNEKLFF
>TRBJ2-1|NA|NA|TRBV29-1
TGCAGCGGAGGCCGAAGTAATGAGCAGTTCTTC
CSGGRSNEQFF
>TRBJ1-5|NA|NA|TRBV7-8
TGTGCCAGCAGCTCCGGTCCGACCGGCGGTCAGCCCCAGCATTTT
CASSSGPTGGQPQHF
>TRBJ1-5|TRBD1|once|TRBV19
TGTGCCAGTAGTATAGGGGGACAGGGGGGTCAGCCCCAGCATTTT
CASSIGGQGGQPQHF
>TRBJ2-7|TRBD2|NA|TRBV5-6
TGTGCCAGCAGCTTCGGGCCTAGCGGGGGGAGAGAGCAGTACTTC
CASSFGPSGGREQYF
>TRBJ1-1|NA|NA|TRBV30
TGTGCCTGGAGTGGCCCCAGGGGAACTGAAGCTTTCTTT
CAWSGPRGTEAFF
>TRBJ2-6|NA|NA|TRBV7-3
TGTGCCAGCAGCGCGCCCGGGTCCAACGTCCTGACTTTC
CASSAPGSNVLTF
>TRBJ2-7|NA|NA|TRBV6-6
TGTGCCAGCAGCCGAAGACAGGAGTTCTACGAGCAGTACTTC
CASSRRQEFYEQYF
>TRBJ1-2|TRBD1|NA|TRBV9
TGTGCCAGCAGCGTCCGGACAGGGAAAGACTACTATGGCTACACCTTC
CASSVRTGKDYYGYTF
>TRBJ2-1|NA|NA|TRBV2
TGTGCCAGCAGCCAGCTGGGGCAACGGGCCCCGTTCTTC
CASSQLGQRAPFF
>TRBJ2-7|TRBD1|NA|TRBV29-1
TGCAGCGTTGGGGACAGGGCCTACGAGCAGTACTTC
CSVGDRAYEQYF
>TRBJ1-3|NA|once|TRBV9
TGTGCCAGCAGCGTAGGGGAGGATGGAAACACCATATATTTT
CASSVGEDGNTIYF
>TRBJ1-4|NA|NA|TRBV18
TGTGCCAGCTCACCCAGCAGGGCCGGGAGTGAAAAACTGTTTTTT
CASSPSRAGSEKLFF
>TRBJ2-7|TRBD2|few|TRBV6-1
TGTGCCAGCAGTGAAGTGGGCGGGGGGGCCACGCGGAGCTCCTACGAGCAGTACTTC
CASSEVGGGATRSSYEQYF
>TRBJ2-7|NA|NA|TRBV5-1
TGCGCCAGCAGCTTGGTTGTCAGTCCCTACGAGCAGTACTTC
CASSLVVSPYEQYF
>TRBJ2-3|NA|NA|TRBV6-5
TGTGCCAGCAGTCGGGACTACCAGGGGGATACGCAGTATTTT
CASSRDYQGDTQYF
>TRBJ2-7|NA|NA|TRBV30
TGTGCCTGGAGTGTAAGCGCGTCCGACGAGCAGTACTTC
CAWSVSASDEQYF
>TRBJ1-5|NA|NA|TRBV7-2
TGTGCCAGCAGCTCCCAGAATAGCAATCAGCCCCAGCATTTT
CASSSQNSNQPQHF
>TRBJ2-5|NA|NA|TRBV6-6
TGTGCCAGCAGTTACTCGGCGGGCCAAGAGACCCAGTACTTC
CASSYSAGQETQYF
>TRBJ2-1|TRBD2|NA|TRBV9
TGTGCCAGCAGCGTTCGGGTGGTAGCGGGGGACAATGAGCAGTTCTTC
CASSVRVVAGDNEQFF
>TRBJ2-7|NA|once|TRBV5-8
TGTGCCAGCAGCTTGAATTCGAGGGAGCAGTACTTC
CASSLNSREQYF
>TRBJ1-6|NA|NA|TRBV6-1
TGTGCCAGCAGTACGGAGAGCTCCTATAATTCACCCCTCCACTTT
CASSTESSYNSPLHF
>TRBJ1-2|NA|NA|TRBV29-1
TGCAGCGCTAGCGGAGGGGGTTTCGGTCCTAACTATGGCTACACCTTC
CSASGGGFGPNYGYTF
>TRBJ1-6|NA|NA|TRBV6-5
TGTGCCAGCAGTTCCAGGGGCCCTGGGTCACCCCTCCACTTT
CASSSRGPGSPLHF
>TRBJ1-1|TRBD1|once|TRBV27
TGTGCCAGCTGGGACAGGAACACTGAAGCTTTCTTT
CASWDRNTEAFF
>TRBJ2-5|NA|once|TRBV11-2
TGTGCCAGCAGCTTTAGCTCCAGGGATCAAGAGACCCAGTACTTC
CASSFSSRDQETQYF
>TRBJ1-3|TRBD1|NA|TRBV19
TGTGCCAGTAGTATGGGACAGCGAAACACCATATATTTT
CASSMGQRNTIYF
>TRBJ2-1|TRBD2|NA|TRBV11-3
TGTGCCAGCAGCTTAGGGGGACCCGGGGGGGATGAGCAGTTCTTC
CASSLGGPGGDEQFF
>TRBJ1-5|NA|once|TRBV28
TGTGCCAGCAGCCCAGGGAATCAGCCCCAGCATTTT
CASSPGNQPQHF
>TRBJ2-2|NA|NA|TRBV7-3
TGTGCCAGCAGCAAAACCGGGGCCGGGGAGCTGTTTTTT
CASSKTGAGELFF
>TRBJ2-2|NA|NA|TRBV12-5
TGTGCTAGTGGTTCCAGACAGGAGACCAACACCGGGGAGCTGTTTTTT
CASGSRQETNTGELFF
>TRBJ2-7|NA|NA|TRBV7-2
TGTGCCAGCAGCTCATTCCCCGGGGACGAGCAGTACTTC
CASSSFPGDEQYF
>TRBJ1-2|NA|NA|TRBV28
TGTGCCAGCATTAGCAGGGTTTCGGGTTCCTATGGCTACACCTTC
CASISRVSGSYGYTF
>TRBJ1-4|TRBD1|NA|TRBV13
TGTGCCAGCAGCTTATCACAGGGGGCGGGTGAAAAACTGTTTTTT
CASSLSQGAGEKLFF
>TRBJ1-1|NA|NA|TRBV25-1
TGTGCCAGCAGTGAAGGACAGCTGAACACTGAAGCTTTCTTT
CASSEGQLNTEAFF
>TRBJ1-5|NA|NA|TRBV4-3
TGCGCCAGCAGCCAAGATATTATGGAGGTTCAGCCCCAGCATTTT
CASSQDIMEVQPQHF
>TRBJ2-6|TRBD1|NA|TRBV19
TGTGCCACTCGGACAGGCGGGGCCAACGTCCTGACTTTC
CATRTGGANVLTF
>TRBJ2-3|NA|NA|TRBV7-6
TGTGCCAGCAGCTTTTTTGGAGGGGGCGAAGATACGCAGTATTTT
CASSFFGGGEDTQYF
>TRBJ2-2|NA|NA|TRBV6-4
TGTGCCAGCAAGAAACAGAACACCGGGGAGCTGTTTTTT
CASKKQNTGELFF
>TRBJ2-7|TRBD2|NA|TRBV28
TGTGCCAGCAGGGGGACTAGCGGGGGTTGGGAGCAGTACTTC
CASRGTSGGWEQYF
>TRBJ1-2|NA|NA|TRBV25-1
TGTGCCAGCAGTCAACCCGGACAAGGGGGCTACACCTTC
CASSQPGQGGYTF
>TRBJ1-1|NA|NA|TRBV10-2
TGCGCCAGCAGTGCCTCCACAGGGACTGAAGCTTTCTTT
CASSASTGTEAFF
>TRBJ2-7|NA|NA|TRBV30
TGTGCCTGGAACGCGGGTTTCAACGAGCAGTACTTC
CAWNAGFNEQYF
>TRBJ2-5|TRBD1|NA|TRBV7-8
TGTGCCAGCAGACTGGGACAGGGGGGCCAAGAGACCCAGTACTTC
CASRLGQGGQETQYF
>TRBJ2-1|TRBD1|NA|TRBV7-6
TGTGCCAGCAGCTTAGGATCGGTCGGGACAGGTCGTCGGGATGAGCAGTTCTTC
CASSLGSVGTGRRDEQFF
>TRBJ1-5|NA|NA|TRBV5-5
TGTGCCAGCAGCTTGGGGCAGGACTGGCAGCCCCAGCATTTT
CASSLGQDWQPQHF
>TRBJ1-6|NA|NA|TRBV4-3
TGCGCCAGCAGCCAAGACCCCGACTACAGAAATTCACCCCTCCACTTT
CASSQDPDYRNSPLHF
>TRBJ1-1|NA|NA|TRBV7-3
TGTGCCAGCAGCCCCCGGGGGGGGAACACTGAAGCTTTCTTT
CASSPRGGNTEAFF